This T cell receptor (beta chain) comes out of a study of T-cell reconstitution after alpha-beta-depleted transplantation in children. This clonotype came up a few times. The CDR3 runs to 13 residues. From germline, CDR1 is MGHDK and CDR2 SYGVNS. V lost 5 bases to trimming and J lost 6 bases, with 12 bases between them. A TCRbeta library incorporating unique molecular identifiers was prepared. TCRdb ran MiXCR on the PCR reads and lists one entry per CDR3 protein. Here the sample spans some 260,000 distinct CDR3 sequences, roughly 25% being singletons. The receptor's source is a female patient aged 2-15 years who had a stem cell transplant for congenital amegakaryocytic thrombocytopenia, so the T cells may come from the graft donor. This chain joins TRBV25-1 and TRBJ2-3, with D perhaps given as TRBD1 or TRBD2 (5 bases each). The source material was PBMCs, mostly from graft donor cells, sampled 360 days after TCRalphabeta/CD19-depleted stem cell transplant. Written as DNA, the CDR3 is TGTGCCAGCAGTAGGGGAGCTGCTGATACGCAGTATTTT. This encodes CASSRGAADTQYF.